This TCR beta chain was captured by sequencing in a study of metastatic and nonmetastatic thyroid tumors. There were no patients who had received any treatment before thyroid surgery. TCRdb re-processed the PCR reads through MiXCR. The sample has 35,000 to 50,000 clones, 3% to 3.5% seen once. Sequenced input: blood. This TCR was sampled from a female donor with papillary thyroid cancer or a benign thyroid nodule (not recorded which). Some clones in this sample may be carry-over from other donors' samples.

CDR3 coding DNA: TGTGCCAGTAGTAACAGGTACACCGGGGAGCTGTTTTTT. Its translation: CASSNRYTGELFF. The chain uses TRBV19 and TRBJ2-2; possibly TRBD1 for D (5 bases). The germline V gene has CDR1 LNHDA and CDR2 SQIVND (reference sequence). The CDR3 sequence is 13 residues long. With 4 bases removed from V and 3 bases from J, the gap between germline ends came to 6 bases.